One and the same sample provided the 18 T cell receptor beta chains below, sequenced in a study of blood T cell repertoires in COVID-19. Using immunoSEQ multiplex PCR, the repertoire was profiled, and TCRdb retains in-frame clones only, with some absent. This sample has a few hundred thousand clones, with around four fifths found just once. Sequences were obtained from peripheral blood. These receptors were taken from a woman aged 55-70 years who had recovered from COVID-19.

The chain combines TRBV6-2 or TRBV6-3 with TRBJ2-7; D is undetermined. V lost 4 bases and J lost 3, with 4 bases in between. CDR1 is MNHEY, CDR2 SVGEGT, per germline. The CDR3 consists of 11 residues. The CDR3 reads CASSSVYEQYF. In nucleotides, the CDR3 is TGTGCCAGCAGTTCGGTCTACGAGCAGTACTTC.

This chain uses TRBV20-1 with TRBJ1-1; D is ambiguous. In germline, CDR1 is DFQATT, CDR2 SNEGSKA (reference sequence). The CDR3 spans 11 residues. The CDR3 nucleotides are TGCAGAGCACAGAAGAACACTGAAGCTTTCTTT. It specifies CRAQKNTEAFF.

The rearrangement links TRBV14 to TRBJ2-1, with TRBD1 identical over 7 bases. The CDR3 contains 20 residues. V lost 4 bases to trimming and J lost 7 bases; unmatched junction nucleotides: 25. Looked up from germline, CDR1 is SGHDN and CDR2 is FVKESK. CDR3 sequence (DNA): TGTGCCAGCAGCCCAAGGCATGGGATGGGGACAGTAAATTTAGAAAATGAGCAGTTCTTC. This translates into CASSPRHGMGTVNLENEQFF.

This clone is termed medium-sized (0.01 to 0.1%). The chain couples TRBV9 to TRBJ2-2, with TRBD2 matching over 10 bases. The trim removed 3 bases at V and 1 base at J, leaving 0 bases unmatched. The V gene's germline CDR1 is SGDLS and CDR2 YYNGEE. The CDR3 totals 15 residues. Written as DNA, the CDR3 is TGTGCCAGCAGCGGGACTAGCGGGAACACCGGGGAGCTGTTTTTT. Translation: CASSGTSGNTGELFF.

The count of this clone is one. The CDR3 DNA reads as TGTGCCTGGAGTGTAGCGGGTTCTCTGGCCTCTGGGGCCAACGTCCTGACTTTC. It codes for CAWSVAGSLASGANVLTF. V gene TRBV30 combines with J gene TRBJ2-6; possibly TRBD2 for D (6 bases). The CDR3 runs 18 residues. The V gene lost 0 bases and the J gene lost 0 bases, with 15 bases spanning the gap. Germline lookup yields CDR1 GTSNPN and CDR2 SVGIG (reference sequence).

The chain carries TRBV11-3 and TRBJ2-3; 8 bases are shared with TRBD2. Germline values: CDR1 SGHNT, CDR2 YENEEA. This CDR3 contains 15 residues. J lost 3 bases, V lost 3 bases, and 5 bases had no gene match. The CDR3 spells CASSFSGGLTDTQYF. The CDR3 DNA reads TGTGCCAGCAGCTTCTCGGGGGGGCTTACAGATACGCAGTATTTT.

The V gene is TRBV18, the J gene TRBJ1-6; D is perhaps TRBD1 (5 bases). The CDR3 is made up of 13 amino acids. The germline gives CDR1 KGHSH, CDR2 LQKENI. Trimming shortened V by 9 bases and J by 9 bases, and 15 bases separated the two germline ends. CDR3 in amino acids: CASQGEGGSPLHF. CDR3 nucleotides: TGTGCCAGTCAGGGCGAGGGAGGTTCACCCCTCCACTTT.

This chain connects TRBV3-1 (or the pseudogene TRBV3-2) to TRBJ2-3; possibly TRBD2 for D (6 bases). Trimming stripped 4 bases from V and 9 bases from J, with 11 bases between. CDR3 length: 12 amino acids. Germline lookup yields CDR1 LGHDT and CDR2 YNNKEL (reference sequence). CDR3 residues: CASSPGTPTQYF. In DNA form, the CDR3 reads TGTGCCAGCAGCCCCGGGACTCCCACGCAGTATTTT.

The chain joins TRBV10-3 to TRBJ1-6, with 8 bases matching TRBD1. V lost 6 bases, J lost 6 bases, and 4 bases stayed unmatched. The CDR3 loop spans 14 amino acids. Germline CDR1 and CDR2: ENHRY and SYGVKD. The CDR3 DNA sequence: TGTGCCATCAGCATAACAGGGGGTAATTCACCCCTCCACTTT. Its protein is CAISITGGNSPLHF.

The J gene is TRBJ2-6, the V gene TRBV4-1, with 8 nucleotides matching TRBD1. Germline CDR1 is MGHRA and CDR2 is YSYEKL. The CDR3 length is 19 residues. The ends lost 4 bases at V and 4 bases at J; junction bases unmatched: 15. CDR3 bases: TGCGCCAGCAGCCCGAAGCCGGGACAGGTACATTGGGGGGCCAACGTCCTGACTTTC. This sequence encodes CASSPKPGQVHWGANVLTF.

This clone was detected a few times. The chain couples TRBV2 to TRBJ2-5, with D possibly TRBD1 on 5 matching bases. CDR1 and CDR2 (germline): SNHLY, FYNNEI. V lost 7 bases to trimming and J lost 5 bases, with 8 bases between them. The CDR3 spans 11 residues. The CDR3 spells CASNPGETQYF. The CDR3 DNA is TGTGCCAGCAATCCAGGGGAGACCCAGTACTTC.

The chain carries TRBV7-9 and TRBJ1-6; D might be TRBD1 (5 bases). CDR3 length equals 14 residues. The germline V and J ends were trimmed by 5 bases and 7 bases, with 12 bases remaining between them. The V gene's germline CDR1 is SEHNR and CDR2 FQNEAQ (reference sequence). In DNA, the CDR3 is TGTGCCAGCAGCCATCGTGGGGCCAATTCACCCCTCCACTTT. Translated: CASSHRGANSPLHF.

This chain connects TRBV2 to TRBJ2-7, with TRBD1 matching over 7 bases. J gave up 2 bases and V 4 bases, and 8 bases lay outside the gene matches. The germline CDR1 and CDR2 sequences are SNHLY and FYNNEI. The CDR3 totals 15 residues. The CDR3 reads CASSALAGQAYEQYF. The CDR3 DNA reads TGTGCCAGCAGTGCGTTGGCCGGACAGGCCTACGAGCAGTACTTC.

This rearrangement joins TRBV4-3 to TRBJ2-1; 7 bases map to TRBD1. This CDR3 has 13 residues. CDR1 LGHNA and CDR2 YSLEER come from the germline V gene. With 3 bases clipped from V and 6 bases from J, the junction kept 2 bases outside the gene matches. The CDR3 loop is CASSQGQTNEQFF. The CDR3 bases are TGCGCCAGCAGCCAGGGACAGACCAATGAGCAGTTCTTC.

The chain links TRBV7-8 to TRBJ2-2; no reliable D call. Trimming pared 5 bases from V and 7 bases from J, leaving 8 bases between. Germline V CDR1 and CDR2: SGHVS, FQNEAQ. The length of the CDR3 is 12 residues. Here the CDR3 reads CASSRYGGELFF. The CDR3 nucleotides are TGTGCCAGCAGCCGATACGGCGGGGAGCTGTTTTTT.

The rearrangement joins TRBV28 to TRBJ2-7, with D unresolved. The CDR3 has 14 amino acids. V was cut by 7 bases and J by 0 bases, with 13 bases left in between. Germline CDR1 MDHEN, CDR2 SYDVKM. This CDR3 reads CASTSPASSYEQYF. DNA of the CDR3: TGTGCCAGCACCTCCCCCGCGAGCTCCTACGAGCAGTACTTC.

This clone was observed a single time. The chain uses TRBV5-4 and TRBJ2-5, with 11 bases fitting TRBD2. CDR1 is SGHNT, CDR2 YYREEE, per germline (reference sequence). CDR3 length equals 17 residues. V was pared by 1 base and J by 7 bases, with 12 bases of the junction left unmatched. The DNA for the CDR3 is TGTGCCAGCAGCTTGTCCCTAGCGGGGGGTCGGGCTGCGACCCAGTACTTC. It encodes CASSLSLAGGRAATQYF.

The chain recombines TRBV27 with TRBJ2-5; the match to TRBD1 covers 10 bases. The CDR3 sequence is 14 residues long. Germline values: CDR1 MNHEY, CDR2 SMNVEV (reference sequence). V shed 5 bases, J shed 4 bases, and the junction held 4 bases outside the gene matches. This chain's CDR3 is CASSSDRGRETQYF. The CDR3 DNA reads as TGTGCCAGCAGTAGCGACAGGGGGCGAGAGACCCAGTACTTC.